This entry features one T cell receptor (beta chain) sequence. These data come from a study of blood T cell repertoires in COVID-19. Overall study context: The United States, Italy and Spain were the sources of the acute and convalescent COVID-19 samples. PBMCs, B-cell-depleted T cells, or T cells provided the cDNA or gDNA that made up the material.

The V and J ends lost 1 base and 8 bases respectively, with 11 bases between them. Germline V gene data show CDR1 as LNHDA and CDR2 as SQIVND (reference sequence). The CDR3 is made up of 14 amino acids. As originally analysed: Estimated nucleated cell counts came from reference gene primer amplification. Sequencing was performed with immunoSEQ multiplex PCR; in TCRdb, only in-frame clones are kept and a portion is missing. That table furnishes V, J and clone size, whereas the DNA furnished D and trimming. The table lists 60,000 or so clones, approximately 82% of them singletons. The origin of this receptor is a man in his sixties with acute or convalescent COVID-19. This chain joins TRBV19 and TRBJ1-4, with D uncertain. Sequences were obtained from peripheral blood. CDR3 protein: CASSIASPREKLFF. The CDR3 coding sequence is TGTGCCAGTAGTATAGCCTCCCCCAGGGAAAAACTGTTTTTT.